This T cell receptor beta chain was recorded in a study of OX40 agonist ivuxolimab in advanced cancers. Study details: Patients with hepatocellular carcinoma, melanoma, renal cell or head and neck cancer made up the dose-escalation patients. Study results and limitations: More expanded clones were seen, on average, in CD8+ T cells than in CD4+. Low clonal expansion, among the lowest seen, marked partial responders at 0.1-3.0 mg/kg.

Germline CDR1 reads MRHNA; CDR2 reads SNTAGT. This CDR3 spans 14 amino acids. Trimming took 3 bases from V and 8 from J, leaving 14 bases between them. Produced via immunoSEQ multiplex PCR; TCRdb's table is partial and in-frame only. The sample gives about 50,000 clones, 89% of which show up once; 12% is in the top ten. Regarding this clone: Its antigen is as yet unknown.

Here the sequenced sample was CD4+ or CD8+ T cells sorted from blood, taken in a trial of the OX40 agonist ivuxolimab. J is TRBJ2-4 and V is TRBV6-4, with D possibly TRBD2 on 7 matching bases. This TCR derives from an adult with an advanced solid tumor such as melanoma, head and neck, liver or kidney cancer. This chain's CDR3 is CASSERGGQDIQYF. CDR3 coding DNA: TGTGCCAGCAGTGAAAGGGGGGGCCAGGACATTCAGTACTTC.